These 26 T cell receptor beta chains share one sample of origin, sequenced in a study of regulatory T cells in long-lasting Graves disease (TCRdb year 2021). Library construction relied on multiplex PCR. The reads were generated on an Illumina HiSeq 4000. iRepertoire HTBI primers and Arm-PCR amplification of CDR3 regions were used to construct TCR beta libraries. TCRdb applied fastp at Q25 and MiXCR to the public reads, then kept only in-frame beta chains. Each entry merges the rows of one CDR3 protein and shows their most common DNA and genes. Across this sample there are roughly 400,000 distinct CDR3 sequences, with under 25% seen only once. Jointly, the top ten make up roughly an eighth of the sample. The time point label, read with the paper, signifies: persistent/refractory GD, antithyroid drugs over 5 years with positive TRAb. For both TCR sequencing and RNA sequencing, RNA was extracted from PBMCs in TRIzol.

This specimen consisted of peripheral blood mononuclear cells (PBMCs), obtained when the disease was refractory, from a patient treated with antithyroid drugs. These receptor sequences come from a female donor with Graves disease.

This clonotype has at least ten counts. The chain recombines TRBV6-5 with TRBJ2-7; possibly TRBD2 for D (6 bases). V shed 0 bases and J shed 2 bases, with 14 bases lying between them. CDR3 length: 16 residues. CDR1 MNHEY and CDR2 SVGAGI come from the germline V gene. The CDR3 coding sequence is TGTGCCAGCAGTTACTCGAAATCGGGGGATCCCTACGAGCAGTACTTC. This encodes CASSYSKSGDPYEQYF.

The rearrangement links TRBV4-1 to TRBJ2-7, with D unclear. This CDR3 is built from 14 residues. CDR1 is MGHRA, CDR2 YSYEKL, per germline. V lost 2 bases and J lost 6, with 14 bases in between. The CDR3 region has the DNA TGCGCCAGCAGCCAAACGGACCTTGGAGCCGAGCAGTACTTC. It specifies CASSQTDLGAEQYF.

This clonotype has just a few counts. The DNA for the CDR3 is TGTGCCATCAGAGGACAGACAGATACGCAGTATTTT. Translated, it gives CAIRGQTDTQYF. The chain combines TRBV10-3 with TRBJ2-3; TRBD1 might be the D (6 bases). Between the trimmed V and J ends, which lost 6 bases and 3 bases, there was a span of 7 bases. Germline V gene lookup returns CDR1 ENHRY and CDR2 SYGVKD. The CDR3 loop spans 12 amino acids.

At least ten counts were recorded for this clonotype. The V and J genes are TRBV28 and TRBJ2-7; 11 bases map to TRBD2. This CDR3 has 15 amino acids. V dropped 3 bases and J dropped 2; count of bases not matched to a gene: 3. The germline gives CDR1 MDHEN, CDR2 SYDVKM. DNA for the CDR3: TGTGCCAGCAGTTTCGTAGCGGGAGGGACCTACGAGCAGTACTTC. Translation: CASSFVAGGTYEQYF. Looking up the rest from reference TRBV28 and TRBJ2-7 gives the full variable domain: DVKVTQSSRYLVKRTGEKVFLECVQDMDHENMFWYRQDPGLGLRLIYFSYDVKMKEKGDIPEGYSVSREKKERFSLILESASTNQTSMYLCASSFVAGGTYEQYFGPGTRLTVT.

This clonotype was observed at least ten times. The chain is built from TRBV28 and TRBJ2-7, with no clear D. This CDR3 contains 12 residues. V dropped 2 bases and J dropped 3 bases, with 5 bases sitting between them. Germline loops: CDR1 MDHEN, CDR2 SYDVKM. CDR3 sequence (DNA): TGTGCCAGCAGTTTAAGCTACTACGAGCAGTACTTC. Protein: CASSLSYYEQYF.

This clonotype was counted a few times. The chain couples TRBV15 to TRBJ2-2, with a weak D call TRBD1 (5 bases). Trimming removed 0 bases from V and 4 bases from J, with 9 bases in between. The germline CDR1 and CDR2 sequences are LNHNV and YYDKDF (reference sequence). The CDR3 totals 15 residues. CDR3 sequence reads: CATSRDLGATGELFF. The DNA of the CDR3 is TGTGCCACCAGCAGAGATTTAGGGGCCACCGGGGAGCTGTTTTTT.

At least ten counts were recorded for this clonotype. This sequence joins TRBV12-3 or TRBV12-4 and TRBJ2-5; TRBD2 agrees at 13 bases. J lost 5 bases, V lost 6 bases, and 3 bases had no gene match. The CDR3 spans 14 residues. As DNA, the CDR3 is TGTGCCAGCAGCGGACTAGCGGGAGTTGAGACCCAGTACTTC. Protein sequence: CASSGLAGVETQYF.

This clonotype was observed at least ten times. The chain's CDR3 is CASSSTQGHQEQYF. The CDR3 DNA reads as TGTGCCAGCAGTTCGACACAAGGACACCAGGAGCAGTACTTC. J is TRBJ2-7 and V is TRBV27, with D maybe TRBD1 (5 bases). Trimming cost V 4 bases and J 7 bases, with 17 bases left between them. Per germline, CDR1 MNHEY and CDR2 SMNVEV (reference sequence). This CDR3 is 14 amino acids long.

This clonotype was recorded a few times. The chain uses TRBV5-5 and TRBJ2-5; D gene uncertain. The CDR3 is 14 amino acids. Germline CDR1 is SGHKS and CDR2 is YYEKEE (reference sequence). V lost 0 bases, J lost 4 bases, and 10 bases lay in between. The CDR3 region is CASSLALLGETQYF. DNA of the CDR3: TGTGCCAGCAGCTTGGCCTTGTTGGGAGAGACCCAGTACTTC.

This clonotype was observed many times. The chain links TRBV30 to TRBJ1-1; no firm D call. CDR1 and CDR2 (germline): GTSNPN, SVGIG (reference sequence). With 3 bases removed from V and 5 bases from J, the gap between germline ends came to 7 bases. The CDR3 runs to 11 residues. The CDR3 protein is CAWSGVTEAFF. The CDR3 DNA reads TGTGCCTGGAGCGGGGTTACTGAAGCTTTCTTT.

This clonotype was seen ten or more times. The chain has TRBV27 and TRBJ2-2, with D maybe TRBD2 (6 bases). Germline CDR1 MNHEY, CDR2 SMNVEV (reference sequence). CDR3 length: 15 residues. Trimming removed 2 bases at V and 5 bases at J, with 12 bases between. The CDR3 DNA sequence: TGTGCCAGCAGTTTAGCCGGCAGCGGGACCGGGGAGCTGTTTTTT. It encodes CASSLAGSGTGELFF.

The rearrangement uses TRBV24-1 and TRBJ2-7; D may be TRBD1 or TRBD2 (5 bases each). V lost 4 bases and J 5 bases, leaving 20 bases between the germline ends. The CDR3 is 16 residues long. The germline V gene has CDR1 KGHDR and CDR2 SFDVKD. The CDR3 sequence: CATSDPYRGVGDEQYF. CDR3 bases: TGTGCCACCAGTGACCCTTACAGAGGGGTCGGGGACGAGCAGTACTTC.

The rearrangement joins TRBV28 to TRBJ2-1, with 9 nucleotides matching TRBD2. This CDR3 comprises 16 residues. V trimming: 6 bases; J trimming: 2 bases; junction bases outside the gene matches: 8. The V gene's germline CDR1 is MDHEN and CDR2 SYDVKM. In DNA, the CDR3 is TGTGCCAGCAGCTTAGGAGCGGGAGGAACCTACAATGAGCAGTTCTTC. It translates to CASSLGAGGTYNEQFF.

Points on this clonotype: A much bigger clone sits one base away, suggesting this may be a read error. The rearrangement joins TRBV28 to TRBJ1-1; D ambiguous. The germline V gene encodes CDR1 MDHEN and CDR2 SYDVKM. The CDR3 spans 14 residues. The CDR3 here is CAGSDGSGYTEAFF. CDR3 DNA sequence: TGTGCCGGCAGTGATGGGTCTGGATATACTGAAGCTTTCTTT.

The chain is built from TRBV30 and TRBJ1-1, with D possibly matching TRBD1 (6 bases). Deletions cut 5 bases from V and 3 bases from J, with 10 bases between. The CDR3 contains 12 residues. Germline V lookup: CDR1 GTSNPN, CDR2 SVGIG (reference sequence). The CDR3 DNA reads TGTGCCTGGGCCCCAGGGGACACTGAAGCTTTCTTT. Translating it yields CAWAPGDTEAFF.

The J gene is TRBJ2-3, the V gene TRBV29-1; a possible D gene is TRBD1 (6 bases). V lost 3 bases to trimming and J lost 6 bases, with 19 bases between them. This CDR3 has 15 residues. Germline assignment: CDR1 SQVTM and CDR2 ANQGSEA. For the CDR3, the DNA is TGCAGCGTTGAGGCAGGGGACGACGAAGTCGATACGCAGTATTTT. As protein: CSVEAGDDEVDTQYF.

A few counts support this clonotype. This chain connects TRBV6-1 to TRBJ1-2; D not certain. The V gene lost 7 bases and the J gene lost 3 bases, with 12 bases spanning the gap. The germline V gene has CDR1 MNHNS and CDR2 SASEGT. The CDR3 totals 13 residues. The chain's CDR3 is CASTPRDYYGYTF. DNA of the CDR3: TGTGCCAGCACCCCCCGGGATTACTATGGCTACACCTTC.

The genes are TRBV6-2 or TRBV6-3 and TRBJ2-1; D may be TRBD1 or TRBD2 (6 bases each). The length of the CDR3 is 13 residues. Trimming left V 1 base short and J 7 bases short, with 8 bases between. The germline gives CDR1 MNHEY, CDR2 SVGEGT. The CDR3, as DNA: TGTGCCAGCAGTTACTTAGGGGGGAATGAGCAGTTCTTC. Its protein is CASSYLGGNEQFF.

This clonotype was observed many times. The V and J genes are TRBV11-2 and TRBJ2-2, with 7 bases fitting TRBD2. CDR3 length equals 15 residues. Germline CDR1 is SGHAT and CDR2 is FQNNGV. V gave up 1 base and J gave up 6 bases; unmatched junction bases: 5. CDR3 sequence: CASSLVRTSAGELFF. In DNA, the CDR3 is TGTGCCAGCAGCTTAGTCCGGACTAGTGCCGGGGAGCTGTTTTTT. Supplemented by reference TRBV11-2 and TRBJ2-2, the full variable domain reads EAGVAQSPRYKIIEKRQSVAFWCNPISGHATLYWYQQILGQGPKLLIQFQNNGVVDDSQLPKDRFSAERLKGVDSTLKIQPAKLEDSAVYLCASSLVRTSAGELFFGEGSRLTVL.

A few counts support this clonotype. The chain uses TRBV15 and TRBJ2-7; D is ambiguous. Trimming took 5 bases from V and 3 from J, leaving 11 bases between them. This CDR3 region has 13 residues. Per germline, CDR1 LNHNV and CDR2 YYDKDF (reference sequence). The CDR3 spells CATSSGVDYEQYF. The CDR3 DNA follows: TGTGCCACCAGCTCCGGAGTAGACTACGAGCAGTACTTC.

This clonotype has at least ten counts. V and J are TRBV28 and TRBJ1-2; D not certain. CDR1 is MDHEN, CDR2 SYDVKM, per germline. The V end was cut by 3 bases, the J end by 4 bases, with 12 bases between. This CDR3 is built from 14 residues. The CDR3 coding sequence is TGTGCCAGCAGTTTGAACGTTGGTGTCTATGGCTACACCTTC. Encoded protein: CASSLNVGVYGYTF.

This clonotype was counted at least ten times. The chain employs TRBV2 and TRBJ1-1, with D unclear. The CDR3 is 13 residues long. Germline V CDR1 and CDR2: SNHLY, FYNNEI. Trimming removed 5 bases at V and 2 bases at J, with 9 bases between. This chain's CDR3 is CASSTTTNTEAFF. The CDR3 bases are TGTGCCAGCAGTACAACAACCAACACTGAAGCTTTCTTT.

In its sample, this clonotype was seen a few times. This chain uses TRBV5-1 with TRBJ2-3; TRBD2 agrees at 8 bases. The junction had 3 bases not matched to a gene; V was cut back by 0 bases and J by 0 bases. The germline CDR1 and CDR2 sequences are SGHRS and YFSETQ. This CDR3 has 16 residues. CDR3 in amino acids: CASSLVASGSTDTQYF. Written as DNA, the CDR3 is TGCGCCAGCAGCTTGGTGGCTAGCGGGAGCACAGATACGCAGTATTTT.

The CDR3 nucleotides are TGTGCCAGCAGATCTAGCGGGAGCCGCACAGATACGCAGTATTTT. This sequence encodes CASRSSGSRTDTQYF. The gene calls are TRBV28 and TRBJ2-3; 10 bases are shared with TRBD2. Germline CDR1 reads MDHEN; CDR2 reads SYDVKM. With 6 bases clipped from V and 1 base from J, the junction kept 4 bases outside the gene matches. The CDR3 is made up of 15 amino acids.

Ten or more counts support this clonotype. The chain recombines TRBV28 with TRBJ2-7; weak D call: TRBD2 (6 bases). Germline V gene sequence: CDR1 MDHEN, CDR2 SYDVKM. This CDR3 comprises 14 residues. The V gene lost 3 bases and the J gene lost 2 bases, with 11 bases spanning the gap. The DNA of the CDR3 is TGTGCCAGCAGTTTGTTAGCGGACCCCTACGAGCAGTACTTC. Protein: CASSLLADPYEQYF. The complete variable domain, with remaining parts taken from reference TRBV28 and TRBJ2-7, reads DVKVTQSSRYLVKRTGEKVFLECVQDMDHENMFWYRQDPGLGLRLIYFSYDVKMKEKGDIPEGYSVSREKKERFSLILESASTNQTSMYLCASSLLADPYEQYFGPGTRLTVT.

This clonotype was counted once. The chain couples TRBV12-3 or TRBV12-4 to TRBJ2-1; D gene ambiguous. Deletions cut 4 bases from V and 3 bases from J, with 7 bases between. This CDR3 region has 13 residues. CDR3 loop: CASSWADYNEQFF. CDR3 coding DNA: TGTGCCAGCAGTTGGGCAGACTACAATGAGCAGTTCTTC.